This TCR beta chain originates from a study of blood T cell repertoires in COVID-19. Study in general: T cells, B-cell-depleted T cells, or PBMCs supplied cDNA or gDNA.

Trimming removed 4 bases from V and 4 bases from J, with 14 bases in between. This CDR3 is 15 amino acids long. Germline V gives CDR1 LGHDT, CDR2 YNNKEL (reference sequence). The study recruited people aged roughly 18 to 100 years across roughly 25 US areas. Data came from immunoSEQ multiplex PCR; TCRdb stores just in-frame clones and leaves some out. In the table there are about 380,000 clones, roughly 91% of which are singletons. Source material: PBMCs or T cells enriched from blood (not recorded which). This TCR derives from a young woman who had recovered from COVID-19. The chain has TRBV3-1 (or the pseudogene TRBV3-2) and TRBJ1-3; D is unclear. The CDR3 DNA reads TGTGCCAGCAGCCCCACCGCGGGGATAGGAAACACCATATATTTT. Translating it yields CASSPTAGIGNTIYF.